The text below deals with one T cell receptor (beta chain). What antigen it recognizes has not been identified. The input lacks base qualities; no much larger clone sits a single base away. Amplification of TCR beta CDR3 regions was carried out from RNA transcripts. The first round of RT-PCR for the TCR CDR3 was performed with the HTBI primer set and the Qiagen OneStep RT-PCR kit. A second multiplex PCR round built the libraries, followed by size selection and purification. Sequencing of the libraries was done on an Illumina HiSeq2000 using paired-end 100 bp reads. Concerning the study's data processing: SOAPnuke was used to process the raw data, with reads discarded if the reads contained adapters or uncalled bases, had a mean Phred below 15, or lacked an exact constant-primer or identifier match. COPE v1.2.5 was used to merge the high-quality paired reads, and each unique nucleotide sequence was defined as a clonotype. Clonotypes were aligned to IMGT TRBV, TRBD and TRBJ reference segments using MiTCR v1.1. The analysis was restricted to V-J combinations with a frequency above 0.0001, which together covered over 99% of the repertoires. A TCS score was defined as the ratio between F50 (clonal expansion) and ExV (chaos), using BLOSUM62-based TCRdist between CDR3 peptides within each V-J. Welch's t-statistics and random forest reduced some 510 V-J features to 13, which were used in a naive Bayes classifier (R e1071). Through fastp at Q25 and MiXCR, TCRdb rebuilt clones from the public reads, retaining in-frame beta chains. Rows are unified per CDR3 protein, each entry keeping the most common DNA and genes. Here the V and J calls rest on TCRdb's processing, not on the authors' analysis. The sample table records a few hundred thousand distinct CDR3 sequences; approximately 15% of these occur just once. The leading ten clones occupy 5.8% of the sample.

Hyperthyroidism patients were newly diagnosed, had a disease duration of under 2 months, and were aged 18 to 65 years. The study excluded patients with uncontrolled infections, other autoimmune diseases, pregnancy or lactation. Diagnoses relied on clinical symptoms, serum thyroxine and TRAb, thyroid ultrasound and orbital computed tomography. Blood from progressor patients was collected at the time of first diagnosis with hyperthyroidism, before any ophthalmopathy symptoms had appeared. Ficoll-Paque density gradient centrifugation was used to isolate PBMCs from 8 to 10 ml of fresh peripheral blood. Progressor patients were initially diagnosed with Graves' hyperthyroidism and developed ophthalmopathy during follow-up. Total RNA was extracted with Trizol reagent, and quality was checked on an Agilent 2100 Bioanalyzer. V is pared back by 8 bases and J by 0 bases, with 17 bases lying between the germline termini. The germline V gene supplies CDR1 LGHNA and CDR2 YNFKEQ. The CDR3 contains 15 residues, cysteine and phenylalanine counted. Only the CDR3 region is kept as DNA, spanning 45 bases read in frame from base 1.

This specimen comes from a study of T cells in Graves' hyperthyroidism and ophthalmopathy (dated by TCRdb to about 2019). The study in broad terms: Peripheral blood was sampled at the time of initial diagnosis, prior to any treatment. After blood sampling, hyperthyroidism patients were treated with methimazole at a starting dose of 30 mg daily, and ophthalmopathy patients were treated with high-dose intravenous methylprednisolone. According to the paper, TCR Vbeta CDR3 sequencing was carried out on over 130 peripheral blood samples, which came from 40 to 45 ophthalmopathy, roughly 75 hyperthyroidism and some 17 progressor patients. A discovery cohort of approximately 100 patients, about 43 with Graves' ophthalmopathy and about 58 with stable Graves' hyperthyroidism, was used to find distinguishing TCR V-J signatures. The roughly 100 discovery patients were randomly divided into training and test sets at a 7:3 ratio. Thyroid tissue and blood T-cell repertoires from six or seven Graves' hyperthyroidism patients were also compared in the study. Whether ophthalmopathy could be predicted prospectively was tested in an independent validation cohort made up of fewer than 20 hyperthyroidism patients plus 17 patients who later progressed to ophthalmopathy.

The paper's findings and limits, for the study overall: A model built on a 13 V-J signature distinguished ophthalmopathy from stable hyperthyroidism, reaching 87.88% sensitivity and 81.08% specificity in cross-validation and 80%/75% in testing. Most expanded thyroid clonotypes (frequency above 0.001) were also detected in blood, suggesting blood repertoires may reflect thyroid immune responses. No statistical method was used to fix the sample size in advance, and group allocation was not hidden from the investigators. During validation, the model predicted progression to ophthalmopathy a median of approximately 6.5 months ahead of onset, with 70.59% sensitivity and more than 72% specificity.

The TCR comes from a woman aged 25 to 39 with Graves' hyperthyroidism that later progressed to Graves' ophthalmopathy. The chain employs TRBV4-2 and TRBJ2-7; the D gene lacks a confident call. The source material was blood. CDR3 reads: CASAVRAHSSYEQYF. The DNA reads as follows: TGTGCCAGCGCGGTCCGGGCGCATAGCTCCTACGAGCAGTACTTC.